This paragraph covers one TCR beta chain sequence. Sequence at one end of the junction differs from germline and may be a read error. This sample was included in a study of cytomegalovirus exposure and HLA in healthy donors. PCR employed 60 Vbeta and 13 Jbeta primers. Generated by immunoSEQ multiplex PCR, the TCRdb table keeps only in-frame clones and is missing some. The sample contains about 140,000 clones, 65% to 70% of which appear only once. This donor lacks a recorded CMV serostatus. The sample taken for sequencing was PBMCs. This clonotype was sampled from a human donor in good health.

The CDR3 loop is CASSPPAGTGGNAIYF. DNA of the CDR3: TGCGCCAGCAGCCCCCCGGCGGGGACGGGAGGAAACGCCATATATTTT. The chain recombines TRBV4-1 with TRBJ1-3; possibly TRBD1 for D (5 bases). The CDR3 has 16 amino acids. Germline lookup yields CDR1 MGHRA and CDR2 YSYEKL.